This TCR beta chain was obtained from a study of blood T cell repertoires in COVID-19. In the study overall: Sites across the United States, Italy and Spain contributed samples from acute and convalescent COVID-19.

The ends were cut back, 1 base at V and 4 bases at J, with 10 bases in the middle. The CDR3 is 14 amino acids. Germline CDR1 is SGHRS and CDR2 is YFSETQ. Profiled with immunoSEQ multiplex PCR; TCRdb holds only in-frame clones, not every one. The sample holds a few hundred thousand clones, 85% seen once. The specimen was peripheral blood. J is TRBJ2-3 and V is TRBV5-1, with unresolved D. The receptor comes from a young woman with acute or convalescent COVID-19. For the CDR3, the DNA is TGCGCCAGCAGCTTGCAGTGGGCCCCAGATACGCAGTATTTT. Protein sequence: CASSLQWAPDTQYF.